These 26 T cell receptor beta chains were sequenced from one sample in a study of PD-1 blockade in mismatch repair-deficient tumors. TCRdb keeps only in-frame clones here, not all; method: immunoSEQ multiplex PCR. The table lists tens of thousands of clones, more than 80% of them singletons. The source was peripheral blood, collected 44 weeks after starting pembrolizumab. The receptors here all came from an adult with mismatch repair-deficient cancer.

This clone was counted a single time. The genes are TRBV5-5 and TRBJ2-7; a possible D gene is TRBD2 (6 bases). Deletions cut 0 bases from V and 2 bases from J, with 21 bases between. From germline, CDR1 is SGHKS and CDR2 YYEKEE (reference sequence). CDR3 length equals 18 residues. The CDR3 nucleotides are TGTGCCAGCAGCTTGGGGCCATCTGGGCGGGACCTAACCTACGAGCAGTACTTC. Encoded protein: CASSLGPSGRDLTYEQYF.

This clone has only a few counts. The rearrangement joins TRBV6-1 to TRBJ1-5; D unclear. Trimming cost V 3 bases and J 4 bases, with 7 bases left between them. Germline CDR1 and CDR2: MNHNS and SASEGT. The CDR3 totals 13 residues. This chain's CDR3 is CASSDTENQPQHF. In DNA, the CDR3 is TGTGCCAGCAGTGATACAGAAAATCAGCCCCAGCATTTT.

V and J are TRBV5-4 and TRBJ2-7, with D perhaps TRBD1 or TRBD2 (5 bases each). CDR1 SGHNT and CDR2 YYREEE come from the germline V gene (reference sequence). V dropped 3 bases and J dropped 2 bases, with 9 bases sitting between them. The CDR3 consists of 13 residues. The CDR3 DNA reads TGTGCCAGCAGCTCCGGGACGGCCTACGAGCAGTACTTC. This gives the protein CASSSGTAYEQYF.

The chain employs TRBV5-4 and TRBJ1-2, with D tentatively TRBD1 (6 bases). The CDR3 loop spans 17 amino acids. Germline CDR1 reads SGHNT; CDR2 reads YYREEE (reference sequence). Trimming cost V 4 bases and J 14 bases, with 33 bases left between them. In nucleotides, the CDR3 is TGTGCCAGCAGCCAGAAAGGGGGGGGCGATACGGGAATACGAAGGACCTTC. It yields the protein CASSQKGGGDTGIRRTF.

The V call is TRBV5-1, the J call TRBJ2-5, with a tentative D call TRBD1 (5 bases). Trimming pared 5 bases from V and 4 bases from J, leaving 15 bases between. The length of the CDR3 is 14 residues. Per germline, CDR1 SGHRS and CDR2 YFSETQ. The CDR3 DNA follows: TGCGCCAGCAGGTCAGGGTCCCCAGGAGAGACCCAGTACTTC. This sequence encodes CASRSGSPGETQYF.

The chain joins TRBV5-8 to TRBJ2-7; weak D call: TRBD1 (5 bases). The V gene lost 7 bases and the J gene lost 2 bases, with 7 bases spanning the gap. This CDR3 has 11 residues. The germline CDR1 and CDR2 sequences are SGHTS and YDEGEE. CDR3 amino acids: CASDSAYEQYF. The CDR3 DNA is TGTGCCAGCGACAGCGCCTACGAGCAGTACTTC. Supplemented by reference TRBV5-8 and TRBJ2-7, the full variable domain reads EAGVTQSPTHLIKTRGQQATLRCSPISGHTSVYWYQQALGLGLQFLLWYDEGEERNRGNFPPRFSGRQFPNYSSELNVNALELEDSALYLCASDSAYEQYFGPGTRLTVT.

This chain uses TRBV21-1 with TRBJ2-7. TRBV21-1 is labeled a pseudogene. This CDR3 is 14 amino acids long. The CDR3 DNA reads as TGTGCCAGCAGCAAGAACCCGAGGGGAAGCGAGCAGTACTTC. Translation: CASSKNPRGSEQYF.

The chain links TRBV5-1 to TRBJ2-4, with D possibly being TRBD1 (6 bases). This CDR3 comprises 16 residues. Between the trimmed V and J ends, which lost 3 bases and 3 bases, there was a span of 16 bases. The V gene's germline CDR1 is SGHRS and CDR2 YFSETQ. In DNA form, the CDR3 reads TGCGCCAGCAGCTCCCTCGCCGGACAGCACAAAAACATTCAGTACTTC. Amino acids: CASSSLAGQHKNIQYF.

This sequence joins TRBV6-5 and TRBJ2-7, with 11 bases matching TRBD1. This CDR3 has 16 amino acids. The germline V gene has CDR1 MNHEY and CDR2 SVGAGI. The V segment lost 3 bases and the J segment 5 bases; nucleotides outside the gene matches: 9. CDR3 DNA: TGTGCCAGCAGTTATGGGACAGGGGGGGGCAACGACGAGCAGTACTTC. This sequence encodes CASSYGTGGGNDEQYF.

The J gene is TRBJ1-2, the V gene TRBV19, with D maybe TRBD1 (6 bases). Germline CDR1 reads LNHDA; CDR2 reads SQIVND (reference sequence). V dropped 4 bases and J dropped 7 bases, with 13 bases sitting between them. The CDR3 is made up of 13 amino acids. CDR3 in amino acids: CASSKQGSGGYTF. CDR3 DNA: TGTGCCAGTAGTAAACAGGGTTCGGGTGGCTACACCTTC.

The gene calls are TRBV9 and TRBJ1-5; D may be TRBD1 (5 bases). CDR3 length: 14 residues. Trimming took 4 bases from V and 6 from J, leaving 14 bases between them. The germline gives CDR1 SGDLS, CDR2 YYNGEE. The CDR3 DNA sequence: TGTGCCAGCAGCCCAACAGGAGGTGGTCAGCCCCAGCATTTT. Residues: CASSPTGGGQPQHF.

V usage is TRBV6-5 and J usage is TRBJ1-1, with D uncertain. Germline-derived CDR1 and CDR2 are MNHEY and SVGAGI. The CDR3 sequence is 13 residues long. V was cut by 5 bases and J by 0 bases, with 7 bases left in between. The CDR3 is CASSKTMNTEAFF. The CDR3 nucleotides read TGTGCCAGCAGTAAGACAATGAACACTGAAGCTTTCTTT.

The rearrangement links TRBV5-1 to TRBJ1-1; 9 nucleotides line up with TRBD1. This CDR3 region has 16 residues. Losses at the gene ends were 3 bases for V and 3 bases for J; bases not matched to a gene: 9. CDR1 and CDR2 (germline): SGHRS, YFSETQ. CDR3: CASSSLGTGWDTEAFF. Here the CDR3 DNA reads TGCGCCAGCAGCTCCCTGGGGACAGGGTGGGACACTGAAGCTTTCTTT. Full variable domain (rest looked up from reference TRBV5-1 and TRBJ1-1): KAGVTQTPRYLIKTRGQQVTLSCSPISGHRSVSWYQQTPGQGLQFLFEYFSETQRNKGNFPGRFSGRQFSNSRSEMNVSTLELGDSALYLCASSSLGTGWDTEAFFGQGTRLTVV.

V usage is TRBV6-5 and J usage is TRBJ1-2, with 8 bases fitting TRBD1. Per germline, CDR1 MNHEY and CDR2 SVGAGI. The CDR3 length is 16 residues. V lost 0 bases, J lost 13 bases, and 16 bases stayed unmatched. CDR3 in amino acids: CASSYSNPGTGPPGTF. The CDR3 nucleotides are TGTGCCAGCAGTTACTCGAACCCTGGGACAGGCCCCCCGGGCACCTTC.

J is TRBJ2-3 and V is TRBV29-1; D is possibly TRBD1 or TRBD2 (6 bases each). Per the germline V gene, CDR1 is SQVTM and CDR2 is ANQGSEA. This CDR3 is built from 15 residues. The germline V and J ends were trimmed by 6 bases and 5 bases, with 21 bases remaining between them. CDR3 in DNA: TGCAGCGTCTACGCGGGACACCCCCTCGAAGATACGCAGTATTTT. Translation gives CSVYAGHPLEDTQYF.

This clone was recorded once. The chain joins TRBV6-6 to TRBJ2-7; 7 nucleotides match TRBD1. The CDR3 length is 12 residues. Looked up from germline, CDR1 is MNHNY and CDR2 is SVGAGI (reference sequence). Trimming removed 7 bases from V and 5 bases from J; junction bases left unmatched: 5. CDR3 coding DNA: TGTGCCAGCACTTCGACAGGGAACGAGCAGTACTTC. Translating it yields CASTSTGNEQYF.

This clone is a singleton in its sample. This chain joins TRBV10-3 and TRBJ2-3; D remains unclear. The CDR3 has 11 amino acids. The germline gives CDR1 ENHRY, CDR2 SYGVKD. Trimming removed 7 bases from V and 4 bases from J, with 6 bases in between. For the CDR3, the DNA is TGTGCCATCAAAGAGGCAGATACGCAGTATTTT. This gives the protein CAIKEADTQYF.

The V call is TRBV6-1, the J call TRBJ2-7; 12 nucleotides line up with TRBD1. CDR3 length equals 15 residues. V dropped 2 bases and J dropped 4; count of bases not matched to a gene: 3. The germline gives CDR1 MNHNS, CDR2 SASEGT. The CDR3 sequence: CASSETGQGAYEQYF. The DNA for the CDR3 is TGTGCCAGCAGTGAAACGGGACAGGGGGCATACGAGCAGTACTTC.

The chain recombines TRBV5-1 with TRBJ2-5, with D hard to call. The germline CDR1 and CDR2 sequences are SGHRS and YFSETQ. V lost 2 bases to trimming and J lost 5 bases, with 13 bases between them. The length of the CDR3 is 14 residues. The CDR3 nucleotides are TGCGCCAGCAGCTTCACGGGTTCGGTGGAGACCCAGTACTTC. Its protein product is CASSFTGSVETQYF.

The V and J genes are TRBV19 and TRBJ2-1; 7 positions agree with TRBD2. This CDR3 contains 15 residues. V gave up 6 bases and J gave up 7 bases; unmatched junction bases: 12. The germline V gene has CDR1 LNHDA and CDR2 SQIVND (reference sequence). The CDR3 loop is CASSSSRETRNEQFF. The CDR3, as DNA: TGTGCCAGTAGCTCTTCGCGGGAGACGCGAAATGAGCAGTTCTTC.

This clone was picked up one time. V is TRBV30 and J is TRBJ1-5, with D unresolved. V lost 2 bases and J 4 bases, leaving 12 bases between the germline ends. The CDR3 is 14 amino acids. The V gene's germline CDR1 is GTSNPN and CDR2 SVGIG (reference sequence). The CDR3 sequence: CAWSRKGLNQPQHF. CDR3 bases: TGTGCCTGGAGTAGAAAGGGCCTTAATCAGCCCCAGCATTTT.

The gene calls are TRBV7-2 and TRBJ2-7; 8 bases agree with TRBD1. Germline trimming cut 2 bases from V and 7 bases from J; bases unmatched to any gene: 10. From germline, CDR1 is SGHTA and CDR2 FQGNSA. The CDR3 runs 15 residues. CDR3 sequence reads: CASSLQGAYGGEQYF. In DNA form, the CDR3 reads TGTGCCAGCAGCTTACAGGGGGCGTACGGAGGAGAGCAGTACTTC. Looking up the rest from reference TRBV7-2 and TRBJ2-7 gives the full variable domain: GAGVSQSPSNKVTEKGKDVELRCDPISGHTALYWYRQSLGQGLEFLIYFQGNSAPDKSGLPSDRFSAERTGGSVSTLTIQRTQQEDSAVYLCASSLQGAYGGEQYFGPGTRLTVT.

The J gene is TRBJ2-7, the V gene TRBV5-1, with TRBD2 matching 7 bases. The CDR3 is made up of 15 amino acids. J lost 5 bases, V lost 1 base, and 9 bases had no gene match. Germline CDR1 and CDR2: SGHRS and YFSETQ. The CDR3 reads CASSLMPREQNEQYF. For the CDR3, the DNA is TGCGCCAGCAGCTTGATGCCGCGGGAGCAAAACGAGCAGTACTTC.

The rearrangement uses TRBV28 and TRBJ1-4; 7 positions agree with TRBD1. V lost 7 bases and J lost 3; bases outside the gene matches: 5. The CDR3 is 14 residues long. The germline V gene encodes CDR1 MDHEN and CDR2 SYDVKM. CDR3 DNA: TGTGCCAGCACCCAGGGGACAGCTAATGAAAAACTGTTTTTT. Translation: CASTQGTANEKLFF.

The chain is built from TRBV15 and TRBJ2-2; D is unclear. The V end was cut by 2 bases, the J end by 0 bases, with 7 bases between. The CDR3 covers 15 residues. Germline loops: CDR1 LNHNV, CDR2 YYDKDF (reference sequence). For the CDR3, the DNA is TGTGCCACCAGCAGACCCCTCGCGAACACCGGGGAGCTGTTTTTT. This gives the protein CATSRPLANTGELFF.

V is TRBV18 and J is TRBJ2-7, with 7 bases lining up with TRBD2. In germline, CDR1 is KGHSH, CDR2 LQKENI. The V segment lost 0 bases and the J segment 5 bases; nucleotides outside the gene matches: 7. The length of the CDR3 is 15 residues. The CDR3 DNA reads as TGTGCCAGCTCACCACCGATTCGGCGGGAGCACGAGCAGTACTTC. Its protein is CASSPPIRREHEQYF.